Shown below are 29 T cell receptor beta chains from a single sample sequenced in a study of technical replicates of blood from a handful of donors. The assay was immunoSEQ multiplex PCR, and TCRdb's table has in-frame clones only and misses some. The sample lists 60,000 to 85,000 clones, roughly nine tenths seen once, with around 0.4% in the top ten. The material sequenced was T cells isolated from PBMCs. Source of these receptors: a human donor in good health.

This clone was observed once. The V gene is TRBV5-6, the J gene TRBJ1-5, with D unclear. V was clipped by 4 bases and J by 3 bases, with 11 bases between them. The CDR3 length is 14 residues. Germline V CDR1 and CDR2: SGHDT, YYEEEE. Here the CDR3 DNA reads TGTGCCAGCAGCCACACGGGGATCAATCAGCCCCAGCATTTT. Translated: CASSHTGINQPQHF.

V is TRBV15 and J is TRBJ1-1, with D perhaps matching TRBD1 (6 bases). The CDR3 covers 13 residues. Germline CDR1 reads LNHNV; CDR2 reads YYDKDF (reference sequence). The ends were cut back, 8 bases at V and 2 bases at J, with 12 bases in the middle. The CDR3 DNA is TGTGCCACCCGGGGGGCCGGCAACACTGAAGCTTTCTTT. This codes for CATRGAGNTEAFF.

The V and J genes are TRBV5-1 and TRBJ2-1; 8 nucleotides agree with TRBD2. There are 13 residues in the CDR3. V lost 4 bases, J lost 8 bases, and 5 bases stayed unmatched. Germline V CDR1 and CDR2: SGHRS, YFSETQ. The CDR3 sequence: CASSQGLGDEQFF. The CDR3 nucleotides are TGCGCCAGCAGCCAGGGACTAGGGGATGAGCAGTTCTTC.

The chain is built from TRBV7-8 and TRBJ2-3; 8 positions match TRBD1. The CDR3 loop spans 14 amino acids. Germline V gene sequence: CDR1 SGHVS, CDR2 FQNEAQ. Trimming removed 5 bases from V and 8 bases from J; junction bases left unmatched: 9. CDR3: CASSPGQGATTQYF. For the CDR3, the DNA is TGTGCCAGCAGCCCAGGACAGGGAGCTACTACGCAGTATTTT.

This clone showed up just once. CDR3 in amino acids: CASSYLTVYYEQYF. The CDR3 nucleotides read TGTGCCAGCAGCTACCTAACAGTATACTACGAGCAGTACTTC. The rearrangement joins TRBV7-2 to TRBJ2-7, with D hard to call. The CDR3 extends over 14 amino acids. Germline lookup yields CDR1 SGHTA and CDR2 FQGNSA. The V end lost 4 bases, the J end lost 3 bases, and 13 bases lay between the germline ends.

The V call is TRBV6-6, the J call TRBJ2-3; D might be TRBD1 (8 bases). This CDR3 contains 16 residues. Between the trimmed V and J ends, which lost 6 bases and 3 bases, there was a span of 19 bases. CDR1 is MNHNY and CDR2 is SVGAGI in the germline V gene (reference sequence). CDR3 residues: CASSYGQGGTTDTQYF. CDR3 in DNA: TGTGCCAGCAGCTACGGACAGGGAGGGACTACAGATACGCAGTATTTT.

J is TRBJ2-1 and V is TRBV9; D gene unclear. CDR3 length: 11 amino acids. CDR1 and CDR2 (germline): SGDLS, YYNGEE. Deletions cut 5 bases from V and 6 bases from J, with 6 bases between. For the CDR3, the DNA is TGTGCCAGCAGTACGGGCAATGAGCAGTTCTTC. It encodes CASSTGNEQFF.

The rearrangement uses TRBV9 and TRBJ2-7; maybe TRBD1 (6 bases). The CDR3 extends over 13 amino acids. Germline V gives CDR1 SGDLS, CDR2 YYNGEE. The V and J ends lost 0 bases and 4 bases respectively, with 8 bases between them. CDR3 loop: CASSVAQGYEQYF. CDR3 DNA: TGTGCCAGCAGCGTAGCTCAGGGGTACGAGCAGTACTTC.

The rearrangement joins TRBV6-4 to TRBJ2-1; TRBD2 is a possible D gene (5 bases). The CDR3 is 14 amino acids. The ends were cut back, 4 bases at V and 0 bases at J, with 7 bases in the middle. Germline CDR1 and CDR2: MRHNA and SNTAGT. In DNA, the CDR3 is TGTGCCAGCAGTGTTGGGAGCTCCTACAATGAGCAGTTCTTC. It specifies CASSVGSSYNEQFF.

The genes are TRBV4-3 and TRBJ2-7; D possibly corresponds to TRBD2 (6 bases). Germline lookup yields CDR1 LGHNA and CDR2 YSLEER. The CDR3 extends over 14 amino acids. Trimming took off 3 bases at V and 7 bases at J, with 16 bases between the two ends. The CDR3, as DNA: TGCGCCAGCAGCCACGCCCATGTAGCGGCAGAGCAGTACTTC. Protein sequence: CASSHAHVAAEQYF.

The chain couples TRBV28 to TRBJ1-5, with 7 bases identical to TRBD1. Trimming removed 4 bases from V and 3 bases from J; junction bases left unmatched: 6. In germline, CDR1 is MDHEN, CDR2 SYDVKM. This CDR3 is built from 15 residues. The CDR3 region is CASSYAQGINQPQHF. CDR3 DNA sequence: TGTGCCAGCAGTTACGCACAGGGGATCAATCAGCCCCAGCATTTT.

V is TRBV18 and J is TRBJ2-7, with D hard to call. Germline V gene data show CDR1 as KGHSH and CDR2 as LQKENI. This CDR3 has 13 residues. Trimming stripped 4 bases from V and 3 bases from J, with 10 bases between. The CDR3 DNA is TGTGCCAGCTCACTTGGAGCCGGCTACGAGCAGTACTTC. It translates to CASSLGAGYEQYF.

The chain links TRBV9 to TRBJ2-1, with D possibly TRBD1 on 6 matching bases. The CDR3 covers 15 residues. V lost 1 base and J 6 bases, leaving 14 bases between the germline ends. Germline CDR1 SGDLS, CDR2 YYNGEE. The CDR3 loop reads CASSVSAGAGNEQFF. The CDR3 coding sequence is TGTGCCAGCAGCGTATCGGCAGGGGCCGGCAATGAGCAGTTCTTC.

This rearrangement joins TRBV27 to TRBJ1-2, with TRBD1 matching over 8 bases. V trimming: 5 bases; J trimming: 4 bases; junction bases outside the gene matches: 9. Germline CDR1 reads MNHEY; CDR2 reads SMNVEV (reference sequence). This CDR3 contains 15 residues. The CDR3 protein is CASSPGTGVLYGYTF. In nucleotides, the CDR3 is TGTGCCAGCAGTCCGGGGACAGGAGTTCTCTATGGCTACACCTTC.

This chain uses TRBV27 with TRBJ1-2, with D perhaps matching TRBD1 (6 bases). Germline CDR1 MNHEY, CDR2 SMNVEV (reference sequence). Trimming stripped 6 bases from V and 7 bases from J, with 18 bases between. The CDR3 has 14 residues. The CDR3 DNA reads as TGTGCCAGCAGCCTAGGCGGGGGGCCGATTGGCTACACCTTC. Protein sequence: CASSLGGGPIGYTF.

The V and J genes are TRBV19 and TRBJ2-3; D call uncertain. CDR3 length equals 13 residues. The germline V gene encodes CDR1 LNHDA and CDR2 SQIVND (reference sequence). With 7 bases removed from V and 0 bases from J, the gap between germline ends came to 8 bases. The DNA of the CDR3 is TGTGCCAGTAAAGGCAGGAGCACAGATACGCAGTATTTT. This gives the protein CASKGRSTDTQYF.

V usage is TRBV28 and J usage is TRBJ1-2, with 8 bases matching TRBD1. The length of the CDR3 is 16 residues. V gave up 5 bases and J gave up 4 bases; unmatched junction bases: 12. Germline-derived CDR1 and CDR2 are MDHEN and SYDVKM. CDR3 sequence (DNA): TGTGCCAGCAGTCCCTCCATTGGACAGGGCTTCTATGGCTACACCTTC. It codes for CASSPSIGQGFYGYTF.

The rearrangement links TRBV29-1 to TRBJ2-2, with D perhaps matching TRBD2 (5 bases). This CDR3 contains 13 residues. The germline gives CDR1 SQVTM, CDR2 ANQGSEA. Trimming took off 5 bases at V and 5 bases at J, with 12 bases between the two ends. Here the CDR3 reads CSVSGRRTGELFF. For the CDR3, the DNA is TGCAGCGTTTCTGGCAGGAGGACCGGGGAGCTGTTTTTT.

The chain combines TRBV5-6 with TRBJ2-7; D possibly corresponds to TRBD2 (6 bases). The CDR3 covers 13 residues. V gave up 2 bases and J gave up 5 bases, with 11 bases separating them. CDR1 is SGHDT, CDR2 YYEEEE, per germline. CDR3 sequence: CASSFGGSHEQYF. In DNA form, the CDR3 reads TGTGCCAGCAGCTTCGGAGGGTCCCACGAGCAGTACTTC.

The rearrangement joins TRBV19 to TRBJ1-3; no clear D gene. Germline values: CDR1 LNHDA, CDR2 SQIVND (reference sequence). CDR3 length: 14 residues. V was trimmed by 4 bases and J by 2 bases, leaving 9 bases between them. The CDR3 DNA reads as TGTGCCAGTAGTACCGGGGTGGCTGGAAACACCATATATTTT. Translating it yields CASSTGVAGNTIYF.

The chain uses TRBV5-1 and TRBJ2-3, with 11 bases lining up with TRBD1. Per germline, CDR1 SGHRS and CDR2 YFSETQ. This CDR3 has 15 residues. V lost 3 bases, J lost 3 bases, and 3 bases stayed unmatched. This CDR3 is CASSWDRGGTDTQYF. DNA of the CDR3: TGCGCCAGCAGCTGGGACAGGGGGGGAACAGATACGCAGTATTTT.

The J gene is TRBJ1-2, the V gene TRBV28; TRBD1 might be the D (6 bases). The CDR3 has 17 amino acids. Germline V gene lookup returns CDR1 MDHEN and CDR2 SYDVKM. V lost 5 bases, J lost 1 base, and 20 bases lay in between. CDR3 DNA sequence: TGTGCCAGCAGTACCAGAATTTGGACAGTTTTTAACTATGGCTACACCTTC. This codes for CASSTRIWTVFNYGYTF.

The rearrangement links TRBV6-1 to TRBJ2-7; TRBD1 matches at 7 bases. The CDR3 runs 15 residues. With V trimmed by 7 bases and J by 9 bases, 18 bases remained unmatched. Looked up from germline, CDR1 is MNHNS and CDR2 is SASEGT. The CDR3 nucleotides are TGTGCCAGCACCCCGTTAGGGACAGACCACCTTGGGCAGTACTTC. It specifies CASTPLGTDHLGQYF.

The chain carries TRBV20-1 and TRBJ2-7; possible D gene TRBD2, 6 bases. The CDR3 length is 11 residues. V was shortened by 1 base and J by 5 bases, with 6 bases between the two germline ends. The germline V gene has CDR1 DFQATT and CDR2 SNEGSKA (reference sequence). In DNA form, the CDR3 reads TGCAGTGCTAGAGGGAGGGACGAGCAGTACTTC. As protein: CSARGRDEQYF.

CDR3 protein: CASSFRGKNTEAFF. The CDR3 nucleotides read TGTGCCAGCAGCTTCCGGGGGAAGAACACTGAAGCTTTCTTT. This chain joins TRBV5-8 and TRBJ1-1; tentative D call: TRBD1 (5 bases). V lost 2 bases, J lost 1 base, and 9 bases lay in between. The germline gives CDR1 SGHTS, CDR2 YDEGEE. This CDR3 contains 14 residues.

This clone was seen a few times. The CDR3 protein is CSARYNEQFF. The CDR3 nucleotides read TGCAGTGCTCGGTACAATGAGCAGTTCTTC. The V gene is TRBV20-1, the J gene TRBJ2-1; D gene unclear. The CDR3 is made up of 10 amino acids. V dropped 5 bases and J dropped 4 bases, with 3 bases sitting between them. Germline V CDR1 and CDR2: DFQATT, SNEGSKA (reference sequence).

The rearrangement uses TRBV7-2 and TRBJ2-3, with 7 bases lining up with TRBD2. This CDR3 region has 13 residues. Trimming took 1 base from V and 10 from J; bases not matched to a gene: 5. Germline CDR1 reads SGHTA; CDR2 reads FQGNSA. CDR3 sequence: CASSLGGSTAQYF. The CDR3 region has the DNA TGTGCCAGCAGCTTAGGCGGGAGCACGGCGCAGTATTTT.

The CDR3 coding sequence is TGCGCCAGCAGCTTGGGACAGGGGGGGCAAGAGACCCAGTACTTC. Amino acid sequence: CASSLGQGGQETQYF. V and J are TRBV5-1 and TRBJ2-5, with 9 nucleotides matching TRBD1. The CDR3 runs 15 residues. V was pared by 0 bases and J by 2 bases, with 2 bases of the junction left unmatched. Germline V gene sequence: CDR1 SGHRS, CDR2 YFSETQ.

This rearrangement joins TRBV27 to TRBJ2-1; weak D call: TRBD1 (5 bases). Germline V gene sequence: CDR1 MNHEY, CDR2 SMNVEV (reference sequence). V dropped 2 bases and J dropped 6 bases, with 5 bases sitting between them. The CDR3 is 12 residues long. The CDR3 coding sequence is TGTGCCAGCAGTTTACAGGGCAATGAGCAGTTCTTC. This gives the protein CASSLQGNEQFF.